A single sample is the source of the 9 T cell receptor beta chains below, sequenced in a study of glioma-infiltrating T cells. The iRepertoire nested amplicon-rescue multiplex PCR amplified TCR alpha and beta CDR3s from RNA. TCRdb re-analysed the multiplex PCR reads in MiXCR, keeping a single row per CDR3 protein. The sample records around 100,000 distinct CDR3 sequences, 25% to 30% being singletons. Material for sequencing was glioma tissue, nonneoplastic brain tissue, or PBMCs (not recorded which). The receptors shown here come from a human donor with low-grade glioma or glioblastoma, undergoing nonglioma brain surgery, or in good health (not recorded which).

This clonotype has a count of ten or more. The chain recombines TRBV20-1 with TRBJ1-2; D is unresolved. The CDR3 is made up of 12 amino acids. The V gene's germline CDR1 is DFQATT and CDR2 SNEGSKA (reference sequence). The V gene lost 0 bases and the J gene lost 3 bases, with 5 bases spanning the gap. CDR3 amino acids: CSARDGDYGYTF. CDR3 nucleotide sequence: TGCAGTGCTAGAGACGGAGACTATGGCTACACCTTC.

The chain couples TRBV4-1 to TRBJ1-5; D uncertain. The V and J ends lost 4 bases and 1 base respectively, with 14 bases between them. The CDR3 length is 16 residues. Germline CDR1 and CDR2: MGHRA and YSYEKL. The CDR3, as DNA: TGCGCCAGCAGCCTAAACTCGGCCTACAGCAATCAGCCCCAGCATTTT. This translates into CASSLNSAYSNQPQHF.

As concerns this clonotype: A much larger clone differs by one base, so this may be a read error. The chain links TRBV6-1 to TRBJ2-5, with D possibly being TRBD1 or TRBD2 (5 bases each). V was clipped by 6 bases and J by 5 bases, with 16 bases between them. This CDR3 spans 14 amino acids. In germline, CDR1 is MNHNS, CDR2 SASEGT. This chain's CDR3 is CASSNSGPRETQYF. The CDR3 DNA reads as TGTGCCAGCAGCAACTCGGGGCCCCGGGAGACCCAGTACTTC.

This clonotype was observed many times. This chain connects TRBV18 to TRBJ2-3, with TRBD2 as a possible D gene (6 bases). Per the germline V gene, CDR1 is KGHSH and CDR2 is LQKENI. This CDR3 has 15 amino acids. V was cut by 3 bases and J by 6 bases, with 16 bases left in between. The CDR3, as DNA: TGTGCCAGCTCACCCTTTAATACCGGAGGGGATACGCAGTATTTT. Amino acids: CASSPFNTGGDTQYF.

Many counts were recorded for this clonotype. The rearrangement uses TRBV27 and TRBJ1-2, with D possibly being TRBD1 (5 bases). The CDR3 covers 13 residues. V was trimmed by 3 bases and J by 4 bases, leaving 9 bases between them. Germline values: CDR1 MNHEY, CDR2 SMNVEV (reference sequence). The CDR3 region is CASSLGRLYGYTF. CDR3 coding DNA: TGTGCCAGCAGTTTGGGGCGCCTCTATGGCTACACCTTC.

This clonotype was counted at least ten times. V is TRBV14 and J is TRBJ2-1; no clear D gene. Germline values: CDR1 SGHDN, CDR2 FVKESK. The CDR3 length is 13 residues. The ends were cut back, 1 base at V and 10 bases at J, with 11 bases in the middle. The CDR3 sequence is CASSQVSRQEQFF. CDR3 coding DNA: TGTGCCAGCAGCCAAGTGAGCCGACAAGAGCAGTTCTTC.

This clonotype was detected only a few times. The chain recombines TRBV11-1 with TRBJ2-2; the D gene is possibly TRBD1 (6 bases). Germline V gene lookup returns CDR1 SGHAT and CDR2 FQDESV (reference sequence). This CDR3 has 14 amino acids. Trimming cost V 3 bases and J 4 bases, with 9 bases left between them. The CDR3 region is CASSLRTVTGELFF. The CDR3 nucleotides read TGTGCCAGCAGCTTGAGGACAGTCACCGGGGAGCTGTTTTTT.

With respect to this clonotype: Possible read error: a much larger clone is one base away. V is TRBV18 and J is TRBJ2-1; D remains ambiguous. This CDR3 spans 15 amino acids. Per germline, CDR1 KGHSH and CDR2 LQKENI. Here the CDR3 reads CASSPRNMGGNEQSF. CDR3 sequence (DNA): TGTGCCAGCTCACCGCGAAACATGGGCGGCAATGAGCAGTCCTTC.

The sample holds many counts of this clonotype. J is TRBJ2-1 and V is TRBV14, with a weak D call TRBD2 (5 bases). This CDR3 is 14 amino acids long. CDR1 and CDR2 from the germline V gene are SGHDN and FVKESK. V shed 1 base and J shed 6 bases, with 10 bases lying between them. CDR3 in amino acids: CASSQVLATNEQFF. The CDR3 coding sequence is TGTGCCAGCAGCCAAGTGCTAGCAACCAATGAGCAGTTCTTC.